This T cell receptor (beta chain) was sequenced for a study of breast tumors, draining lymph nodes, adjacent tissues. Study outcomes and limitations: Compared with basal-like, luminal-like tumors shared significantly more repertoire with nontumor tissue. Tumor TCR diversity was below lymph nodes but above nontumor tissue.

Via MiXCR, TCRdb re-called the multiplex PCR reads, giving one row per CDR3 protein. Of about 180,000 distinct CDR3 sequences listed, 30% to 35% are singletons. The lymph nodes were axillary draining lymph nodes from breast cancer patients. Germline CDR1 is SGHRS and CDR2 is YFSETQ. There are 15 residues in the CDR3. The J segment lost 3 bases and the V segment lost 4 bases, leaving 5 bases of the junction unmatched. This clonotype was counted at least ten times. The target antigen is unknown. Material for sequencing was axillary lymph node tissue. The V gene is TRBV5-1, the J gene TRBJ2-5, with 11 bases fitting TRBD2. The source is a female donor with breast cancer. Some clones in this sample may be carry-over from other donors' samples. The CDR3 reads CASSKALAGEETQYF. CDR3 coding DNA: TGCGCCAGCAGCAAGGCACTAGCGGGGGAAGAGACCCAGTACTTC.